This T cell receptor beta chain comes out of a study of blood T cell repertoires in COVID-19. The CDR3 runs to 13 residues. Germline assignment: CDR1 GTSNPN and CDR2 SVGIG (reference sequence). Trimming pared 4 bases from V and 9 bases from J, leaving 16 bases between. Assay used: immunoSEQ multiplex PCR; TCRdb lists only in-frame clones, some missing. This table has some 150,000 clones, more than 70% appearing once. The source of this sequence is a human donor in a cohort sampled during active COVID-19. The chain uses TRBV30 and TRBJ2-1; tentative D call: TRBD1 (8 bases). Specimen: peripheral blood. CDR3: CAWKNRGGSEQFF. The CDR3 DNA is TGTGCCTGGAAGAACAGGGGGGGTTCTGAGCAGTTCTTC.